This TCR beta chain was found in a study of control samples from healthy donors and cancer patients. J lost 4 bases, V lost 2 bases, and 6 bases had no gene match. CDR3 length: 16 amino acids. CDR1 and CDR2 (germline): SEHNR, FQNEAQ (reference sequence). Assay used: immunoSEQ multiplex PCR; TCRdb lists only in-frame clones, some missing. This table holds 150,000 to 200,000 clones, about 91% found once. The source of this sequence is a woman aged 25-40 years in good health. Source material: blood. The V and J genes are TRBV7-9 and TRBJ2-2, with 8 positions matching TRBD1. CDR3: CASSLRTGRSTGELFF. In DNA, the CDR3 is TGTGCCAGCAGCTTACGGACAGGGAGGTCCACCGGGGAGCTGTTTTTT.